These T cell receptor beta chains were read from a single sample in a study of PD-L1 blockade in urothelial cancer. Assay used: immunoSEQ multiplex PCR; TCRdb lists only in-frame clones, some missing. In the table there are about 38,000 clones, over 70% of which are singletons. The source material was PBMCs, sampled around atezolizumab (anti-PD-L1) treatment. The receptors stem from a man aged 55 to 69 with urothelial cancer. Both conserved end residues are part of each CDR3. A D gene is named only where the DNA matches it firmly. Clone size, where shown, is once, few, many, or a class for clones that have expanded.

CDR3 DNA	CDR3 protein	clone size	V gene	J gene	D gene
TGTGCCAGCAGCTTGTCCCTAGGCGGTTTTCGTTGCGATCAGCCCCAGCATTTT	CASSLSLGGFRCDQPQHF	NA	TRBV5-6	TRBJ1-5	NA
TGTGCCAGCAATCCGGGACTAGCGTTAGAACAAGAGACCCAGTACTTC	CASNPGLALEQETQYF	NA	TRBV7-9	TRBJ2-5	TRBD2
TGTGCCAGCAGCTTGGGACAGAGTGCTACCGGGGAGCTGTTTTTT	CASSLGQSATGELFF	NA	TRBV11-2	TRBJ2-2	TRBD1
TGTGCCAGCAGCCCGCTGAGGGGGGGGCAAGAGACCCAGTACTTC	CASSPLRGGQETQYF	once	TRBV11-2	TRBJ2-5	NA
TGTGCCACCAGCAGGAGCGCAGGGGGCGACTCACCCCTCCACTTT	CATSRSAGGDSPLHF	NA	TRBV15	TRBJ1-6	TRBD1
TGTGCCAGCAGCCTCGCGTCGGGGTTAAGGAATGAAAAACTGTTTTTT	CASSLASGLRNEKLFF	NA	TRBV11-2	TRBJ1-4	NA
TGTGCCAGCAGTTCAGCAAGGAGTGAAAAACTGTTTTTT	CASSSARSEKLFF	NA	TRBV6-5	TRBJ1-4	NA
TGTGCCAGCTCACTTAGGACTAGCGGGGATAGCACAGATACGCAGTATTTT	CASSLRTSGDSTDTQYF	NA	TRBV18	TRBJ2-3	TRBD2
TGTGCCAGCAGTGCAGGACAGGCATTCTATACGCAGTATTTT	CASSAGQAFYTQYF	NA	TRBV6-1	TRBJ2-3	TRBD1
TGTGCCAGCAAGGAGCAGGGCAAGTACGAGCAGTACTTC	CASKEQGKYEQYF	NA	TRBV6-6	TRBJ2-7	NA
TGCGCCAGCAGCCAAGCCGATCATAGCTCCTACGAGCAGTACTTC	CASSQADHSSYEQYF	NA	TRBV4-1	TRBJ2-7	NA
TGCGCCAGCAGTTCCGGGGGTGGTACCGGGGAGCTGTTTTTT	CASSSGGGTGELFF	NA	TRBV5-1	TRBJ2-2	NA
TGTGCCAGCAGCTTAGGGACAATCACGAACACTGAAGCTTTCTTT	CASSLGTITNTEAFF	NA	TRBV11-2	TRBJ1-1	NA
TGTGCCAGCAGCACTGACCGGGACAGGGACCCAAATACGCAGTATTTT	CASSTDRDRDPNTQYF	NA	TRBV5-7	TRBJ2-3	TRBD1
TGCGCCAGCAGCCGGAGGGCCCTCCTATCGGGGAGGAACACAGATACGCAGTATTTT	CASSRRALLSGRNTDTQYF	NA	TRBV5-1	TRBJ2-3	NA
TGTGCCAGCAGTTCTACAGGGGACAATGAGCAGTTCTTC	CASSSTGDNEQFF	NA	TRBV2	TRBJ2-1	TRBD1
TGTGCCAGCAGTTTAGTAGTTAGCGGGAGATTGGGCTACAATGAGCAGTTCTTC	CASSLVVSGRLGYNEQFF	NA	TRBV28	TRBJ2-1	TRBD2
TGCGCCAGCAGCCACTCCGCAGGGGGCGAGCAGCCCCAGCATTTT	CASSHSAGGEQPQHF	NA	TRBV4-1	TRBJ1-5	TRBD1
TGCGCCAGCAGCTTGGGACAGGGGTTAATCTATGGCTACACCTTC	CASSLGQGLIYGYTF	NA	TRBV5-1	TRBJ1-2	TRBD1
TGTGCCAGCAGCAAGAGCGGGGGGGGCACAGATACGCAGTATTTT	CASSKSGGGTDTQYF	NA	TRBV9	TRBJ2-3	TRBD2
TGCGCCAGCAGCCCAGACAGGGGTCAGCCCCAGCATTTT	CASSPDRGQPQHF	NA	TRBV10-1	TRBJ1-5	TRBD1
TGTGCCAGCAGCGTAGAGGCTAGCGGGATTGCCGGGGAGCTGTTTTTT	CASSVEASGIAGELFF	NA	TRBV9	TRBJ2-2	TRBD2
TGTGCCAGCAGCTTCAACCCGGGGTACGAGCAGTACTTC	CASSFNPGYEQYF	once	TRBV7-2	TRBJ2-7	NA
TGTGCCAGCAGTTTGTCAGAACATGGCTACACCTTC	CASSLSEHGYTF	NA	TRBV28	TRBJ1-2	NA
TGTGCCAGCAGTTCCCTGACAGGGTCTGCAAATGAGCAGTTCTTC	CASSSLTGSANEQFF	few	TRBV28	TRBJ2-1	TRBD1
TGTGCCAGCAGACCCGGACTAGGGAGGACATACGAGCAGTACTTC	CASRPGLGRTYEQYF	NA	TRBV6-6	TRBJ2-7	TRBD2
TGTGCCAGCAGGAAGAGGGACAGCATTAATGAAAAACTGTTTTTT	CASRKRDSINEKLFF	NA	TRBV2	TRBJ1-4	TRBD1
TGTGCCAGCAACGTGGCCGGGACAGCCGGATGGGAGACCCAGTACTTC	CASNVAGTAGWETQYF	NA	TRBV28	TRBJ2-5	TRBD1
TGTGCCAGCAGCTTAATGGGGGCTAGCACAGATACGCAGTATTTT	CASSLMGASTDTQYF	NA	TRBV11-3	TRBJ2-3	NA
TGTGCCAGCAGCATCGACACCCCCTACGAGCAGTACTTC	CASSIDTPYEQYF	NA	TRBV5-4	TRBJ2-7	NA
TGCGCCAGCAGCACCTCCCACACCCTAGCGAACTACAATGAGCAGTTCTTC	CASSTSHTLANYNEQFF	NA	TRBV5-1	TRBJ2-1	NA
TGTGCCACCAGCACCGCTACCGATCCCACAGATACGCAGTATTTT	CATSTATDPTDTQYF	NA	TRBV15	TRBJ2-3	NA
TGTGCCAGCAGTGAATGGGGGCCCTCCACAGATACGCAGTATTTT	CASSEWGPSTDTQYF	NA	TRBV25-1	TRBJ2-3	NA
TGTGCCAGCATATCCTTTTTTGAAGCTTTCTTT	CASISFFEAFF	NA	TRBV28	TRBJ1-1	NA
TGTGCCAGCAGCAAAGAAGGGGACACAGAAGCTTTCTTT	CASSKEGDTEAFF	many	TRBV21-1	TRBJ1-1	NA
TGTGCCAGCAGTTACCTGGGGAGGGGAGCCGGGGAGCTGTTTTTT	CASSYLGRGAGELFF	NA	TRBV6-5	TRBJ2-2	TRBD2
TGTGCCAGCCTAGGAGTAGCGGTTGCTGGGGCCAACGTCCTGACTTTC	CASLGVAVAGANVLTF	once	TRBV2	TRBJ2-6	NA
TGTGCCTGGAGTGGTGACTGGACTAGCGGGAGGGCCAAAAAGCCCGGGGAGCTGTTTTTT	CAWSGDWTSGRAKKPGELFF	NA	TRBV30	TRBJ2-2	TRBD2
TGTGCCAGCAGCTACGCCGGGACTGGGGCCAACGTCCTGACTTTC	CASSYAGTGANVLTF	NA	TRBV2	TRBJ2-6	NA